Shown below are 22 T cell receptor beta chains from a single sample sequenced in a study of cytomegalovirus exposure and HLA in healthy donors (dated by TCRdb to between 2016 and 2019). Library generation was performed with the immunoSEQ multiplex PCR assay. For the multiplex PCR, a mixture combining 60 forward primers for TCR Vbeta segments and 13 reverse primers for TCR Jbeta segments was used. TCRdb holds this immuneACCESS table with in-frame rearrangements only. Some clones are missing; in checked studies, unresolved V genes explain under half, and the rest has no known cause. Present in this sample are around 130,000 clones, about 83% of which were seen just once. Jointly, the top ten make up less than 1.5% of the sample. Sequencing was performed on PBMCs. These receptors were collected from a girl aged 2 to 9 in good health and CMV-seronegative.

The chain joins TRBV4-2 to TRBJ2-5, with TRBD2 matching 7 bases. The V segment lost 4 bases and the J segment 4 bases; nucleotides outside the gene matches: 12. Germline-derived CDR1 and CDR2 are LGHNA and YNFKEQ. CDR3 length equals 16 residues. In DNA form, the CDR3 reads TGTGCCAGCAGCCCAAGGGCGGGAGTTCCTCCAGAGACCCAGTACTTC. Residues: CASSPRAGVPPETQYF.

In its sample, this clone was seen a few times. This chain links TRBV4-3 with TRBJ2-2; 7 nucleotides agree with TRBD1. This CDR3 has 14 amino acids. Germline loops: CDR1 LGHNA, CDR2 YSLEER. Germline trimming cut 4 bases from V and 7 bases from J; bases unmatched to any gene: 6. The CDR3 DNA reads TGCGCCAGCAGCCCCCGACAGGGTAGCGGGGAGCTGTTTTTT. Translation: CASSPRQGSGELFF.

J is TRBJ2-1 and V is TRBV5-6; 7 nucleotides line up with TRBD1. Trimming cost V 1 base and J 4 bases; bases outside gene matches: 2. The CDR3 has 14 residues. CDR1 is SGHDT, CDR2 YYEEEE, per germline. The CDR3 region has the DNA TGTGCCAGCAGCTTGAGGGGGCAATACAATGAGCAGTTCTTC. Encoded protein: CASSLRGQYNEQFF.

J is TRBJ2-7 and V is TRBV2, with a weak D call TRBD2 (5 bases). Germline CDR1 reads SNHLY; CDR2 reads FYNNEI. This CDR3 contains 14 residues. V shed 8 bases and J shed 2 bases, with 16 bases lying between them. CDR3 residues: CASDGGRMAYEQYF. CDR3 nucleotide sequence: TGTGCCAGCGACGGAGGCAGAATGGCCTACGAGCAGTACTTC.

V usage is TRBV5-4 and J usage is TRBJ2-5; D not certain. The V end lost 1 base, the J end lost 3 bases, and 16 bases lay between the germline ends. Germline V CDR1 and CDR2: SGHNT, YYREEE (reference sequence). The CDR3 extends over 16 amino acids. The CDR3, as DNA: TGTGCCAGCAGCTTGACACAGCAAATTTCCAAAGAGACCCAGTACTTC. Its translation: CASSLTQQISKETQYF.

V usage is TRBV7-3 and J usage is TRBJ2-1; the match to TRBD1 covers 7 bases. Per the germline V gene, CDR1 is SGHTA and CDR2 is FQGTGA. J was trimmed by 5 bases and V by 6 bases; bases with no gene match: 10. CDR3 length: 15 residues. In DNA, the CDR3 is TGTGCCAGCAGGAAAACAGGGGTGGATCACAATGAGCAGTTCTTC. This codes for CASRKTGVDHNEQFF.

The J gene is TRBJ2-1, the V gene TRBV27; TRBD1 is a possible D gene (7 bases). CDR3 size: 15 residues. Germline V gives CDR1 MNHEY, CDR2 SMNVEV (reference sequence). Trimming shortened V by 4 bases and J by 3 bases, and 13 bases separated the two germline ends. In DNA, the CDR3 is TGTGCCAGCAGTTCGGACAGGAGGGTCTACAATGAGCAGTTCTTC. This translates into CASSSDRRVYNEQFF.

The chain is built from TRBV5-6 and TRBJ2-5; 11 bases map to TRBD2. The DNA end is a closer match to TRBJ2-7, so the J assignment may be wrong. CDR3 size: 15 residues. Germline V gene data show CDR1 as SGHDT and CDR2 as YYEEEE. The CDR3 DNA reads TGTGCCAGCAGCTTGGAACTAGCGGGGGCCTACGAGCAGTACTTC. Encoded protein: CASSLELAGAYEQYF.

The chain carries TRBV5-1 and TRBJ2-1, with TRBD2 matching over 13 bases. V shed 4 bases, J shed 0 bases, and the junction held 10 bases outside the gene matches. The CDR3 length is 19 residues. Germline V lookup: CDR1 SGHRS, CDR2 YFSETQ. DNA for the CDR3: TGCGCCAGCAGCCATTCCGGGACTAGCGGGGTAAGCTCCTACAATGAGCAGTTCTTC. This gives the protein CASSHSGTSGVSSYNEQFF.

The rearrangement links TRBV4-1 to TRBJ2-7; perhaps TRBD1 as D (6 bases). Germline CDR1 and CDR2: MGHRA and YSYEKL. Trimming left V 0 bases short and J 2 bases short, with 11 bases between. The CDR3 totals 15 residues. CDR3 sequence (DNA): TGCGCCAGCAGCCAAGAAGTGGACAGTACCTACGAGCAGTACTTC. Amino acid sequence: CASSQEVDSTYEQYF.

The chain is built from TRBV7-9 and TRBJ2-5; TRBD1 aligns across 8 bases. CDR3 size: 17 residues. Germline values: CDR1 SEHNR, CDR2 FQNEAQ (reference sequence). V dropped 5 bases and J dropped 4; count of bases not matched to a gene: 15. Written as DNA, the CDR3 is TGTGCCAGCAGCCTAATTGATCAGGGGGCGTTTCGAGAGACCCAGTACTTC. The encoded protein is CASSLIDQGAFRETQYF. The variable domain in full, completed from reference TRBV7-9 and TRBJ2-5, reads DTGVSQNPRHKITKRGQNVTFRCDPISEHNRLYWYRQTLGQGPEFLTYFQNEAQLEKSRLLSDRFSAERPKGSFSTLEIQRTEQGDSAMYLCASSLIDQGAFRETQYFGPGTRLLVL.

This clone was observed a single time. This sequence joins TRBV27 and TRBJ2-3; TRBD2 matches 7 bases. CDR3 length equals 14 residues. The J segment lost 0 bases and the V segment lost 8 bases, leaving 5 bases of the junction unmatched. Per germline, CDR1 MNHEY and CDR2 SMNVEV (reference sequence). The CDR3 region has the DNA TGTGCCAGCCCTAGCGGAACTAGCACAGATACGCAGTATTTT. Protein sequence: CASPSGTSTDTQYF.

This clone was detected once. This chain joins TRBV11-3 and TRBJ2-7, with 8 nucleotides matching TRBD2. From germline, CDR1 is SGHNT and CDR2 YENEEA. J was trimmed by 3 bases and V by 2 bases; bases with no gene match: 9. The CDR3 is 16 residues long. The CDR3 here is CASSLTYPGTSYEQYF. CDR3 nucleotides: TGTGCCAGCAGCTTAACTTACCCCGGGACTAGCTACGAGCAGTACTTC.

The chain carries TRBV4-1 and TRBJ2-3; tentative D call: TRBD1 (5 bases). The CDR3 spans 16 residues. Germline V CDR1 and CDR2: MGHRA, YSYEKL. The V end lost 0 bases, the J end lost 6 bases, and 16 bases lay between the germline ends. The CDR3 sequence: CASSQEEAGNLDTQYF. As DNA, the CDR3 is TGCGCCAGCAGCCAAGAAGAGGCAGGGAACCTGGATACGCAGTATTTT.

This chain links TRBV6-5 with TRBJ1-1; TRBD1 might be the D (6 bases). CDR3 length equals 12 residues. CDR1 MNHEY and CDR2 SVGAGI come from the germline V gene. Trimming took 6 bases from V and 5 from J, leaving 10 bases between them. The CDR3 DNA is TGTGCCAGCAGGTCACAGGGAACTGAAGCTTTCTTT. This sequence encodes CASRSQGTEAFF.

The gene calls are TRBV28 and TRBJ1-2; D possibly corresponds to TRBD1 (6 bases). Germline CDR1 MDHEN, CDR2 SYDVKM. CDR3 length: 13 residues. Trimming removed 1 base at V and 13 bases at J, with 16 bases between. DNA of the CDR3: TGTGCCAGCAGTTTATTAAGGAGCAGGGGCATCACCTTC. This gives the protein CASSLLRSRGITF.

The CDR3 DNA reads as TGTGCCAGCAGTTACTTCGGGACCGGGGAGCTGTTTTTT. Translated: CASSYFGTGELFF. This sequence joins TRBV6-5 and TRBJ2-2; no firm D call. The CDR3 runs to 13 residues. Trimming pared 1 base from V and 5 bases from J, leaving 5 bases between. Germline lookup yields CDR1 MNHEY and CDR2 SVGAGI.

This clone was found a few times. The J gene is TRBJ1-1, the V gene TRBV7-2; perhaps TRBD1 as D (6 bases). The CDR3 length is 12 residues. Germline CDR1 is SGHTA and CDR2 is FQGNSA. V was shortened by 5 bases and J by 10 bases, with 14 bases between the two germline ends. The CDR3 protein is CASSEQGQGAFF. CDR3 DNA sequence: TGTGCCAGCAGCGAACAGGGCCAGGGAGCTTTCTTT. The full variable domain, its missing parts supplied by reference TRBV7-2 and TRBJ1-1, is GAGVSQSPSNKVTEKGKDVELRCDPISGHTALYWYRQSLGQGLEFLIYFQGNSAPDKSGLPSDRFSAERTGGSVSTLTIQRTQQEDSAVYLCASSEQGQGAFFGQGTRLTVV.

The chain couples TRBV7-2 to TRBJ2-7; 7 bases agree with TRBD2. V dropped 2 bases and J dropped 4; count of bases not matched to a gene: 8. Germline CDR1 SGHTA, CDR2 FQGNSA. The CDR3 runs 15 residues. CDR3 region: CASSLLGFSGYEQYF. In DNA, the CDR3 is TGTGCCAGCAGCTTACTTGGGTTTAGCGGGTACGAGCAGTACTTC.

This chain joins TRBV11-2 and TRBJ1-4; 9 bases fit TRBD1. Losses at the gene ends were 3 bases for V and 7 bases for J; bases not matched to a gene: 3. CDR3 length equals 14 residues. Germline V gives CDR1 SGHAT, CDR2 FQNNGV. CDR3 DNA sequence: TGTGCCAGCAGCTTGGGGACAGGGTTTGAAAAACTGTTTTTT. Its protein is CASSLGTGFEKLFF.

The rearrangement links TRBV15 to TRBJ2-3; D gene ambiguous. Germline CDR1 reads LNHNV; CDR2 reads YYDKDF (reference sequence). CDR3 length equals 13 residues. Trimming left V 5 bases short and J 6 bases short, with 12 bases between. CDR3 coding DNA: TGTGCCACCAGCCGTCACGAGTTTGATACGCAGTATTTT. This sequence encodes CATSRHEFDTQYF.

The rearrangement joins TRBV7-2 to TRBJ2-5, with 12 bases matching TRBD2. After removal of 6 bases from V and 5 bases from J, the junction contained 7 bases not matched to a gene. The length of the CDR3 is 15 residues. CDR1 and CDR2 (germline): SGHTA, FQGNSA. The CDR3 region is CASSQTSGSGETQYF. The CDR3 DNA reads as TGTGCCAGCAGTCAGACTAGCGGGAGTGGGGAGACCCAGTACTTC.